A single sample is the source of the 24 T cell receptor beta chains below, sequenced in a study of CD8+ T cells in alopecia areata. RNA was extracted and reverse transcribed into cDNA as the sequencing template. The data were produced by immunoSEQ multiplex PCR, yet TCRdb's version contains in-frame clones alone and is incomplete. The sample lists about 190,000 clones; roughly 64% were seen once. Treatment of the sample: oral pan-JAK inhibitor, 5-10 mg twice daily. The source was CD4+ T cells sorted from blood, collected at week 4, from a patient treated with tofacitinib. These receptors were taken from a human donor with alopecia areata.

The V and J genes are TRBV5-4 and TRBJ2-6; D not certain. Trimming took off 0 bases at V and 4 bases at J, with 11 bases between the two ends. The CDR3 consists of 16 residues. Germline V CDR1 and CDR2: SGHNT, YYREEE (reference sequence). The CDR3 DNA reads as TGTGCCAGCAGCTTGGGGCAATCCTTAGGGGCCAACGTCCTGACTTTC. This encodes CASSLGQSLGANVLTF.

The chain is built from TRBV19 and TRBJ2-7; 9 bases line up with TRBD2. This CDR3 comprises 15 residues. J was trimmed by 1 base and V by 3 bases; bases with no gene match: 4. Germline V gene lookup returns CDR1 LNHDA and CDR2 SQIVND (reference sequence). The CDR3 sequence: CASSMLTSGSYEQYF. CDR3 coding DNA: TGTGCCAGTAGTATGCTGACTAGCGGATCCTACGAGCAGTACTTC.

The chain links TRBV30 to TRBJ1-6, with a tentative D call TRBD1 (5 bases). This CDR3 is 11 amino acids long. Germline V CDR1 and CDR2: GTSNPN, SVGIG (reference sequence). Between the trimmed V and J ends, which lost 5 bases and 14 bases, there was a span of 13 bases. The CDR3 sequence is CAWDSQLALHF. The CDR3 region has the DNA TGTGCCTGGGACAGCCAATTGGCCCTCCACTTT.

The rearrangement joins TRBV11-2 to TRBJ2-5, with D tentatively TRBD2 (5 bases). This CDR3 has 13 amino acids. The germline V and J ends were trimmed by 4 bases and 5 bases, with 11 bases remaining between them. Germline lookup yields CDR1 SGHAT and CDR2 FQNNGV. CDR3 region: CASSWTGSETQYF. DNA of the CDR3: TGTGCCAGCAGCTGGACTGGGAGTGAGACCCAGTACTTC.

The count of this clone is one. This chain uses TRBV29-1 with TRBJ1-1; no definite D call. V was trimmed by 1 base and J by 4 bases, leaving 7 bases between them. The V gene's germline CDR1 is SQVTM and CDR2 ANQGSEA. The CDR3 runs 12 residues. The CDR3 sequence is CSVEAPGTEAFF. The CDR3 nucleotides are TGCAGCGTTGAAGCGCCGGGCACTGAAGCTTTCTTT.

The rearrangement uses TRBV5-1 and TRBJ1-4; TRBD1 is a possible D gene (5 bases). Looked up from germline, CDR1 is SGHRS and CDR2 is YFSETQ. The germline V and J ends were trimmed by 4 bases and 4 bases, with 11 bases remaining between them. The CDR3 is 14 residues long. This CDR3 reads CASSPRDGNEKLFF. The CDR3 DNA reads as TGCGCCAGCAGCCCAAGGGACGGTAATGAAAAACTGTTTTTT.

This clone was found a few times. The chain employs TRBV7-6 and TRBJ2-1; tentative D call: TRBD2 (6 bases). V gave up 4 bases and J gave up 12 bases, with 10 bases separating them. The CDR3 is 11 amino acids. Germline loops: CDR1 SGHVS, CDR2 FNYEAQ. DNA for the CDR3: TGTGCCAGCAGCTCGGGGGTGGGGCAGTTCTTC. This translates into CASSSGVGQFF.

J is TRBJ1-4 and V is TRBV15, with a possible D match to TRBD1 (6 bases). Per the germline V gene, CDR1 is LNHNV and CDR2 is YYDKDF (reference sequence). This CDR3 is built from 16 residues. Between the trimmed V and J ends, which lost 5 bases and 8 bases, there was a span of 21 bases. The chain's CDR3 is CATSSGAGAQREKLFF. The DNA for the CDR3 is TGTGCCACCAGCTCCGGGGCAGGGGCGCAACGGGAAAAACTGTTTTTT.

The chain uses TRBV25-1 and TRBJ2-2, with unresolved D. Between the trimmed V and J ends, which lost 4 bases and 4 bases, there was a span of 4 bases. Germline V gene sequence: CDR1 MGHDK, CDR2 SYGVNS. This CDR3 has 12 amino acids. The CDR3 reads CASSVGTGELFF. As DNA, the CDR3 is TGTGCCAGCAGTGTTGGCACCGGGGAGCTGTTTTTT.

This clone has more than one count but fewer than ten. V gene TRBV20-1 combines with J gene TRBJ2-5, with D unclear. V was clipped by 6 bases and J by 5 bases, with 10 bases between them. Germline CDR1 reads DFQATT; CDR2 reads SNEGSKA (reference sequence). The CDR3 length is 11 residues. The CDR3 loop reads CSAKARETQYF. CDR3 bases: TGCAGTGCGAAGGCTCGGGAGACCCAGTACTTC.

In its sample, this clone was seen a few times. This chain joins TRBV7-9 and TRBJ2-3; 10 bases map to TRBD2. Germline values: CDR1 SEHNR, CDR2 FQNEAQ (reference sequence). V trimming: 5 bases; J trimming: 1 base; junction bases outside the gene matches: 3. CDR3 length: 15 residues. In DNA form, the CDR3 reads TGTGCCAGCAGCCCTAGCGGGGGAGGCACAGATACGCAGTATTTT. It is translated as CASSPSGGGTDTQYF.

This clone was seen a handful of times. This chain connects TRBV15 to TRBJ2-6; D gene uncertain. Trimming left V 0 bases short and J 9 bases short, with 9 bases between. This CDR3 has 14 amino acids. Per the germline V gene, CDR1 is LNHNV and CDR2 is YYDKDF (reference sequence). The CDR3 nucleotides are TGTGCCACCAGCAGAGATTTGACCGACAACGTCCTGACTTTC. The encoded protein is CATSRDLTDNVLTF.

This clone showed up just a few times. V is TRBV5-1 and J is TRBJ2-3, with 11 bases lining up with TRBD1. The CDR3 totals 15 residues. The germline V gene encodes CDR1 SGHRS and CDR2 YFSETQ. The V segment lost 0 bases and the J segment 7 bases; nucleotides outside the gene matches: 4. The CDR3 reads CASSLEGTGGNTQYF. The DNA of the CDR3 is TGCGCCAGCAGCTTGGAGGGGACAGGGGGTAATACGCAGTATTTT.

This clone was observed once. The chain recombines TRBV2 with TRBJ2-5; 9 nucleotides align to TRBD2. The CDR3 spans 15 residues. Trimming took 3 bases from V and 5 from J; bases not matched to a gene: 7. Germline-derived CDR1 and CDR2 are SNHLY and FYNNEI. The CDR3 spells CASSERWTSVETQYF. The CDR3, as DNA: TGTGCCAGCAGTGAGCGATGGACTAGCGTTGAGACCCAGTACTTC.

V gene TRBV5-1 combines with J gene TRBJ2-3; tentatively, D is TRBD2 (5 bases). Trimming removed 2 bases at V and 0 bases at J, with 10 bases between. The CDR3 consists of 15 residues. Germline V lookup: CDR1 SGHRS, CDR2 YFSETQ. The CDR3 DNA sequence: TGCGCCAGCAGCTTCAGCGGAACTAGCACAGATACGCAGTATTTT. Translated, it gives CASSFSGTSTDTQYF.

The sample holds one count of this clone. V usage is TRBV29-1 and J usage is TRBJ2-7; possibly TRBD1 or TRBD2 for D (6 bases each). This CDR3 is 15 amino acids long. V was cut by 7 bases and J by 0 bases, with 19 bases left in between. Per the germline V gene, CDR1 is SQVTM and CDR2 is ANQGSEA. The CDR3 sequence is CSGAAGRGDSYEQYF. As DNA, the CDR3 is TGCAGCGGAGCCGCGGGTAGGGGGGACTCCTACGAGCAGTACTTC.

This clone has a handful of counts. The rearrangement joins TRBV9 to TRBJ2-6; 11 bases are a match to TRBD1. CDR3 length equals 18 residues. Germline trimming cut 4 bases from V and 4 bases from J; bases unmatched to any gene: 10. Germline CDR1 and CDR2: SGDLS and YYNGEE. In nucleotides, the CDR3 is TGTGCCAGCAGCTCCCGACCGGACAGGGGGCTCGGGGCCAACGTCCTGACTTTC. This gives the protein CASSSRPDRGLGANVLTF.

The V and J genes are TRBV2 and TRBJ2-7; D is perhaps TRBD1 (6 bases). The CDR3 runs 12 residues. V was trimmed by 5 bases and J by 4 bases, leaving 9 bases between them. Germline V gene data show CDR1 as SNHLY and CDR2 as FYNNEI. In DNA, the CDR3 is TGTGCCAGCAGTCCTGGACAGTACGAGCAGTACTTC. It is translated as CASSPGQYEQYF.

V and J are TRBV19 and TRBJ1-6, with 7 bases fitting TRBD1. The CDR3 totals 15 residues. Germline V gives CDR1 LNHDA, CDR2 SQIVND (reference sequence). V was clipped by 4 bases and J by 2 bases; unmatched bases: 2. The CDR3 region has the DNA TGTGCCAGTAGTACGGGACAGACCTATAATTCACCCCTCCACTTT. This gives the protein CASSTGQTYNSPLHF.

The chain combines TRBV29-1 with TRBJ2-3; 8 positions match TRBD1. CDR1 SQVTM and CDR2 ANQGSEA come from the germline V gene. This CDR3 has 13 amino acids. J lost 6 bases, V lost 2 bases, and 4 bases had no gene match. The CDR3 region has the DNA TGCAGCGTTGAAACGCAGGGGGCCGATACGCAGTATTTT. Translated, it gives CSVETQGADTQYF.

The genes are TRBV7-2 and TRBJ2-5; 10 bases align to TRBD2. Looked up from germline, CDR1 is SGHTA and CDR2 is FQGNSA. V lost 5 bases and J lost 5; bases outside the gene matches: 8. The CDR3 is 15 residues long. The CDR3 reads CASSPRTSGSETQYF. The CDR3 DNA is TGTGCCAGCAGCCCCCGGACTAGCGGATCGGAGACCCAGTACTTC. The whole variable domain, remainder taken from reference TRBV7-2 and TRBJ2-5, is GAGVSQSPSNKVTEKGKDVELRCDPISGHTALYWYRQSLGQGLEFLIYFQGNSAPDKSGLPSDRFSAERTGGSVSTLTIQRTQQEDSAVYLCASSPRTSGSETQYFGPGTRLLVL.

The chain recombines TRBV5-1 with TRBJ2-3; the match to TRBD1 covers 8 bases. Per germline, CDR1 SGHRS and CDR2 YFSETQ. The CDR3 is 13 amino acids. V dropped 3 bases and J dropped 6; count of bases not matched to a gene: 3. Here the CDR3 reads CASSWGQADTQYF. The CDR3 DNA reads TGCGCCAGCAGCTGGGGACAGGCGGATACGCAGTATTTT. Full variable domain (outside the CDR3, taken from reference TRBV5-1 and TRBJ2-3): KAGVTQTPRYLIKTRGQQVTLSCSPISGHRSVSWYQQTPGQGLQFLFEYFSETQRNKGNFPGRFSGRQFSNSRSEMNVSTLELGDSALYLCASSWGQADTQYFGPGTRLTVL.

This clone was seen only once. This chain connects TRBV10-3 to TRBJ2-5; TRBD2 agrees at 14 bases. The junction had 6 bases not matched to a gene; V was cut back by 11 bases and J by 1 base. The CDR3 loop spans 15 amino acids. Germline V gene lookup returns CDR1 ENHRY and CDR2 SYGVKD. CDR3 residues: CASRTSGGSQETQYF. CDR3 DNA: TGTGCCTCGCGGACTAGCGGGGGGAGCCAAGAGACCCAGTACTTC.

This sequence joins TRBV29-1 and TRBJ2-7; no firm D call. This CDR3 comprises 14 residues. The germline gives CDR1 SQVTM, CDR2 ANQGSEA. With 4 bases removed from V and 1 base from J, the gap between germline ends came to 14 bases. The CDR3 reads CSVVTPPGSYEQYF. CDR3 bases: TGCAGCGTTGTAACACCGCCTGGGTCCTACGAGCAGTACTTC.